The source of this TCR beta chain is a study of T cell repertoires in cytomegalovirus infection. General study points: Frequencies of public TCR beta families were cumulated, and this identified carriers of CMV plus the relevant HLA.

The table lists this clonotype with many counts. Its antigen is not identified. TCRdb ran MiXCR on the reads and lists one entry per CDR3 protein. The table lists just over 450,000 distinct CDR3 sequences, approximately 46% of them singletons. The source of this sequence is a human donor in good health (CMV status not recorded). Some clones in this sample may be carry-over from other donors' samples. The sample here was cultured PBMCs, taken from culture after CMV antigen stimulation.

The CDR3 loop is CASSYISEWIVNTEAFF. The DNA of the CDR3 is TGTGCCAGCAGTTACATATCGGAATGGATAGTGAACACTGAAGCTTTCTTT. J is TRBJ1-1 and V is TRBV6-2 or TRBV6-3; D not certain. The length of the CDR3 is 17 residues. CDR1 and CDR2 (germline): MNHEY, SVGEGT. V was cut by 2 bases and J by 0 bases, with 16 bases left in between.